Presented here are 21 T cell receptor beta chains from one specimen sequenced in a study of beta chain features in type 1 diabetes. Broader study findings: In every one of the four CD4+ subsets, TCRB CDR3s were moderately but significantly shorter in Type 1 diabetes patients.

Their antigens are not known. As every portion of the isolated RNA was reverse transcribed, the sequencing read expressed TCRB transcripts. The method was immunoSEQ multiplex PCR; TCRdb's version includes in-frame clones alone and lacks a portion of them. The repertoire holds 300,000 to 400,000 clones, with about 13% as singletons. What was sequenced was naive CD4+ T cells from blood. These receptors came from a woman under 30 with type 1 diabetes.

The chain joins TRBV5-6 to TRBJ1-2, with 7 bases matching TRBD1. V lost 3 bases to trimming and J lost 3 bases; unmatched junction nucleotides: 5. The CDR3 length is 14 residues. Germline V CDR1 and CDR2: SGHDT, YYEEEE. The CDR3 sequence is CASSSRTGDYGYTF. CDR3 in DNA: TGTGCCAGCAGCTCAAGGACAGGCGACTATGGCTACACCTTC.

The chain links TRBV28 to TRBJ1-5, with 12 bases identical to TRBD1. The V and J ends lost 8 bases and 6 bases, in that order; junction bases with no gene match: 11. Germline V lookup: CDR1 MDHEN, CDR2 SYDVKM. This CDR3 is built from 16 residues. The CDR3 here is CASFPIRDRGLQPQHF. CDR3 DNA: TGTGCCAGCTTTCCTATTAGGGACAGGGGGCTTCAGCCCCAGCATTTT.

The chain is built from TRBV7-2 and TRBJ1-5; TRBD1 aligns across 7 bases. The V gene end was trimmed by 5 bases and the J gene end by 5 bases; junction bases not matched to a gene: 12. The CDR3 has 16 residues. The V gene's germline CDR1 is SGHTA and CDR2 FQGNSA. CDR3 DNA: TGTGCCAGCAGCACGGGACCCAGGGGGTACGATCAGCCCCAGCATTTT. Translated, it gives CASSTGPRGYDQPQHF.

The chain links TRBV27 to TRBJ2-1; 7 bases map to TRBD1. Trimming took 6 bases from V and 6 from J; bases not matched to a gene: 11. CDR3 length: 15 residues. Germline CDR1 is MNHEY and CDR2 is SMNVEV (reference sequence). The CDR3 sequence is CASSPGQQLGNEQFF. The CDR3 DNA is TGTGCCAGCAGCCCGGGACAGCAGCTGGGCAATGAGCAGTTCTTC.

This clone was recorded a few times. The V call is TRBV18, the J call TRBJ1-1; TRBD1 matches 8 bases. This CDR3 is 17 amino acids long. Germline V gene sequence: CDR1 KGHSH, CDR2 LQKENI. Unmatched junction bases numbered 14, after V lost 3 bases and J lost 5 bases. The CDR3 coding sequence is TGTGCCAGCTCACCGTTGGCAGGGGGCATGAAGTGGACTGAAGCTTTCTTT. Translating it yields CASSPLAGGMKWTEAFF. The variable domain in full, with the rest retrieved from reference TRBV18 and TRBJ1-1, is NAGVMQNPRHLVRRRGQEARLRCSPMKGHSHVYWYRQLPEEGLKFMVYLQKENIIDESGMPKERFSAEFPKEGPSILRIQQVVRGDSAAYFCASSPLAGGMKWTEAFFGQGTRLTVV.

The chain uses TRBV30 and TRBJ2-7; the D gene is possibly TRBD1 (5 bases). Germline V gives CDR1 GTSNPN, CDR2 SVGIG (reference sequence). V lost 1 base and J lost 4, with 17 bases in between. CDR3 size: 15 residues. In nucleotides, the CDR3 is TGTGCCTGGAGTGAAGGGGTCAGATCTTTTTACGAGCAGTACGTC. It is translated as CAWSEGVRSFYEQYV.

In its sample, this clone was seen once. The chain combines TRBV30 with TRBJ2-1; 10 nucleotides line up with TRBD2. The CDR3 is made up of 16 amino acids. V dropped 2 bases and J dropped 9; count of bases not matched to a gene: 13. The germline V gene has CDR1 GTSNPN and CDR2 SVGIG (reference sequence). The CDR3 coding sequence is TGTGCCTGGAGTATCTTTTGGGCTAGCGGGAGTGGTGAGCAGTTCTTC. Protein product: CAWSIFWASGSGEQFF.

The chain is built from TRBV4-3 and TRBJ2-3; TRBD1 agrees at 7 bases. Unmatched junction bases numbered 9, after V lost 3 bases and J lost 6 bases. CDR1 LGHNA and CDR2 YSLEER come from the germline V gene. This CDR3 comprises 15 residues. CDR3 sequence: CASSHPGRGIDTQYF. The CDR3, as DNA: TGCGCCAGCAGCCATCCCGGCAGGGGGATCGATACGCAGTATTTT.

The chain employs TRBV28 and TRBJ2-7; 7 bases are a match to TRBD2. V was clipped by 5 bases and J by 0 bases; unmatched bases: 4. Germline V gene lookup returns CDR1 MDHEN and CDR2 SYDVKM. The CDR3 is 14 amino acids. The CDR3 region is CASSTGTNSYEQYF. For the CDR3, the DNA is TGTGCCAGCAGTACCGGGACTAACTCCTACGAGCAGTACTTC. The full variable domain, in which reference TRBV28 and TRBJ2-7 provide the parts outside the CDR3, is DVKVTQSSRYLVKRTGEKVFLECVQDMDHENMFWYRQDPGLGLRLIYFSYDVKMKEKGDIPEGYSVSREKKERFSLILESASTNQTSMYLCASSTGTNSYEQYFGPGTRLTVT.

V is TRBV18 and J is TRBJ1-2, with D possibly matching TRBD1 (6 bases). The CDR3 sequence is 16 residues long. The V gene lost 4 bases and the J gene lost 6 bases, with 21 bases spanning the gap. CDR1 KGHSH and CDR2 LQKENI come from the germline V gene. The chain's CDR3 is CASSQTYDRSANGYTF. As DNA, the CDR3 is TGTGCCAGCTCACAGACGTACGACAGGTCGGCGAATGGCTACACCTTC.

This chain links TRBV4-3 with TRBJ1-2, with 8 bases aligning to TRBD1. CDR1 is LGHNA, CDR2 YSLEER, per germline. This CDR3 spans 17 amino acids. V trimming: 0 bases; J trimming: 0 bases; junction bases outside the gene matches: 6. Here the CDR3 reads CASSQEVDRGSNYGYTF. The CDR3 nucleotides are TGCGCCAGCAGCCAAGAAGTTGACAGGGGATCTAACTATGGCTACACCTTC.

This clone was seen only a few times. The chain joins TRBV27 to TRBJ1-5; maybe TRBD1 (6 bases). Between the trimmed V and J ends, which lost 7 bases and 2 bases, there was a span of 12 bases. The CDR3 length is 14 residues. Germline V gene lookup returns CDR1 MNHEY and CDR2 SMNVEV (reference sequence). The chain's CDR3 is CASNPGVGNQPQHF. The DNA for the CDR3 is TGTGCCAGCAACCCAGGGGTCGGCAATCAGCCCCAGCATTTT.

CDR3 in DNA: TGTGCCAGCAGCCAAGACCCAGGGGGCAGCTCCTACGAGCAGTACTTC. This sequence encodes CASSQDPGGSSYEQYF. This sequence joins TRBV4-2 and TRBJ2-7; 8 positions agree with TRBD1. Unmatched junction bases numbered 4, after V lost 0 bases and J lost 0 bases. Germline CDR1 reads LGHNA; CDR2 reads YNFKEQ. CDR3 size: 16 residues.

This clone was observed a handful of times. The CDR3 loop is CASSPVWQGRQNGYTF. CDR3 DNA sequence: TGTGCCAGCAGCCCGGTATGGCAGGGGCGGCAGAATGGCTACACCTTC. The chain uses TRBV11-3 and TRBJ1-2, with D possibly matching TRBD1 (6 bases). CDR1 is SGHNT and CDR2 is YENEEA in the germline V gene. V lost 5 bases to trimming and J lost 6 bases, with 22 bases between them. This CDR3 is 16 amino acids long.

The chain carries TRBV5-4 and TRBJ2-5; D gene uncertain. CDR3 length: 13 amino acids. Trimming left V 4 bases short and J 5 bases short, with 12 bases between. Germline CDR1 and CDR2: SGHNT and YYREEE (reference sequence). CDR3 sequence (DNA): TGTGCCAGCAGCCAAGATTACATGGAGACCCAGTACTTC. As protein: CASSQDYMETQYF.

This chain joins TRBV6-5 and TRBJ2-7, with 8 bases aligning to TRBD1. The germline gives CDR1 MNHEY, CDR2 SVGAGI. Trimming at V came to 6 bases and at J to 0 bases, leaving 7 bases not matched to a gene. This CDR3 contains 15 residues. DNA for the CDR3: TGTGCCAGCAGACCGCAGGGACAGGACTCCTACGAGCAGTACTTC. This gives the protein CASRPQGQDSYEQYF.

This clone has more than one count but fewer than ten. CDR3 DNA: TGTGCCAGTAGTATCGGGATTGGATCAAACGAGCAGTACTTC. Translating it yields CASSIGIGSNEQYF. The chain links TRBV19 to TRBJ2-7, with D possibly matching TRBD2 (5 bases). The CDR3 runs 14 residues. V was clipped by 3 bases and J by 5 bases, with 14 bases between them. In germline, CDR1 is LNHDA, CDR2 SQIVND (reference sequence). Full variable domain (remainder filled in from reference TRBV19 and TRBJ2-7): DGGITQSPKYLFRKEGQNVTLSCEQNLNHDAMYWYRQDPGQGLRLIYYSQIVNDFQKGDIAEGYSVSREKKESFPLTVTSAQKNPTAFYLCASSIGIGSNEQYFGPGTRLTVT.

This clone was seen more than once but under ten times. The chain carries TRBV18 and TRBJ1-1; D ambiguous. The CDR3 loop spans 16 amino acids. Deletions cut 1 base from V and 0 bases from J, with 12 bases between. CDR1 and CDR2 from the germline V gene are KGHSH and LQKENI. The CDR3, as DNA: TGTGCCAGCTCACCACGGGCCCCGGGAATGAACACTGAAGCTTTCTTT. It codes for CASSPRAPGMNTEAFF.

V and J are TRBV9 and TRBJ2-6; tentatively, D is TRBD1 (5 bases). Germline loops: CDR1 SGDLS, CDR2 YYNGEE. CDR3 length: 18 residues. V was clipped by 0 bases and J by 1 base, with 14 bases between them. The CDR3 here is CASSVVANPGSGANVLTF. CDR3 nucleotide sequence: TGTGCCAGCAGCGTAGTGGCTAACCCAGGGTCTGGGGCCAACGTCCTGACTTTC.

This chain connects TRBV19 to TRBJ1-5; 8 nucleotides match TRBD1. Germline values: CDR1 LNHDA, CDR2 SQIVND (reference sequence). This CDR3 spans 16 amino acids. The ends lost 4 bases at V and 4 bases at J; junction bases unmatched: 9. The CDR3 loop is CASSSLQGGINQPQHF. CDR3 in DNA: TGTGCCAGTAGTAGCCTACAGGGGGGGATTAATCAGCCCCAGCATTTT.

This clone has only a few counts. This rearrangement joins TRBV11-2 to TRBJ2-7; a weak D match, TRBD2 (5 bases). Trimming pared 5 bases from V and 4 bases from J, leaving 18 bases between. The germline gives CDR1 SGHAT, CDR2 FQNNGV. There are 15 residues in the CDR3. The CDR3, as DNA: TGTGCCAGCAGCCCCTCTCGCTGGGGAGAATACGAGCAGTACTTC. Protein product: CASSPSRWGEYEQYF.